The 26 T cell receptor beta chains in this list originate from one sample, sequenced in a study of T cell responses to AZD1222 COVID-19 vaccine. Using immunoSEQ multiplex PCR, the repertoire was profiled, and TCRdb retains in-frame clones only, with some absent. The repertoire consists of about 130,000 clones, with around 94% occurring once and the leading ten covering roughly 6.6%. Sample: peripheral blood, taken on day 0 of AZD1222 vaccination. Receptor source: an adult in good health.

The chain couples TRBV2 to TRBJ2-1; TRBD2 agrees at 7 bases. Germline CDR1 is SNHLY and CDR2 is FYNNEI. Losses at the gene ends were 8 bases for V and 1 base for J; bases not matched to a gene: 8. CDR3 length equals 15 residues. CDR3 coding DNA: TGTGCCAGCGGGGGGGGACTCCCATCCTACAATGAGCAGTTCTTC. It codes for CASGGGLPSYNEQFF. Based on the CDR3 plus reference TRBV2 and TRBJ2-1, the full variable domain is EPEVTQTPSHQVTQMGQEVILRCVPISNHLYFYWYRQILGQKVEFLVSFYNNEISEKSEIFDDQFSVERPDGSNFTLKIRSTKLEDSAMYFCASGGGLPSYNEQFFGPGTRLTVL.

This clone occurred once. The chain employs TRBV27 and TRBJ2-3; perhaps D is TRBD1 or TRBD2 (5 bases each). V was trimmed by 1 base and J by 0 bases, leaving 14 bases between them. The CDR3 has 17 residues. From germline, CDR1 is MNHEY and CDR2 SMNVEV (reference sequence). The CDR3 coding sequence is TGTGCCAGCAGTTTATACCGTTCGGGACGGAGCACAGATACGCAGTATTTT. This translates into CASSLYRSGRSTDTQYF.

In DNA, the CDR3 is TGTGCCACCAGCAGAGGCCACTTAGCCCAGCAAGAGACCCAGTACTTC. Encoded protein: CATSRGHLAQQETQYF. This chain uses TRBV15 with TRBJ2-5; D call uncertain. Trimming pared 1 base from V and 2 bases from J, leaving 14 bases between. The CDR3 contains 16 residues. In germline, CDR1 is LNHNV, CDR2 YYDKDF (reference sequence).

The chain has TRBV24-1 and TRBJ2-3; TRBD1 matches 10 bases. CDR1 and CDR2 (germline): KGHDR, SFDVKD. CDR3 size: 17 residues. Trimming took 3 bases from V and 2 from J; bases not matched to a gene: 7. As DNA, the CDR3 is TGTGCCACCAGTGATGCCGGGACAGGGGAAGACACAGATACGCAGTATTTT. Amino acids: CATSDAGTGEDTDTQYF.

V and J are TRBV4-3 and TRBJ2-2, with 13 bases aligning to TRBD2. With V trimmed by 0 bases and J by 6 bases, 4 bases remained unmatched. Germline CDR1 LGHNA, CDR2 YSLEER. The CDR3 loop spans 17 amino acids. The CDR3 sequence is CASSQEATSGRAGELFF. The CDR3 DNA reads as TGCGCCAGCAGCCAAGAAGCCACTAGCGGGAGGGCCGGGGAGCTGTTTTTT.

The chain employs TRBV9 and TRBJ1-1; perhaps TRBD1 as D (5 bases). There are 16 residues in the CDR3. Trimming shortened V by 3 bases and J by 3 bases, and 18 bases separated the two germline ends. The germline V gene encodes CDR1 SGDLS and CDR2 YYNGEE. The DNA of the CDR3 is TGTGCCAGCAGCGCTCCCCGGGACGGCCGGGACACTGAAGCTTTCTTT. Translation gives CASSAPRDGRDTEAFF.

The chain combines TRBV11-3 with TRBJ2-5, with 8 nucleotides matching TRBD1. In germline, CDR1 is SGHNT, CDR2 YENEEA. The CDR3 runs 16 residues. J gave up 5 bases and V 1 base, and 9 bases lay outside the gene matches. The CDR3 spells CASSLGLQGARETQYF. The CDR3 DNA is TGTGCCAGCAGCTTAGGTCTCCAGGGGGCTAGGGAGACCCAGTACTTC.

This clone was counted between two and nine times. The rearrangement links TRBV7-9 to TRBJ2-1; 14 nucleotides agree with TRBD2. The CDR3 is 19 residues long. J lost 0 bases, V lost 5 bases, and 9 bases had no gene match. Germline-derived CDR1 and CDR2 are SEHNR and FQNEAQ (reference sequence). CDR3 sequence (DNA): TGTGCCAGCAGCCCGTCCGGGACTAGCGGGAGTAGCTCCTACAATGAGCAGTTCTTC. It yields the protein CASSPSGTSGSSSYNEQFF.

This chain links TRBV9 with TRBJ1-2; 8 positions match TRBD1. This CDR3 is built from 15 residues. The J segment lost 2 bases and the V segment lost 2 bases, leaving 5 bases of the junction unmatched. Germline CDR1 reads SGDLS; CDR2 reads YYNGEE. This CDR3 reads CASSVDRGLNYGYTF. DNA of the CDR3: TGTGCCAGCAGCGTTGACAGGGGCTTGAACTATGGCTACACCTTC.

This clone showed up just once. The CDR3 here is CASSRIRDGGTDTQYF. CDR3 in DNA: TGCGCCAGCAGTCGTATCAGGGACGGGGGCACAGATACGCAGTATTTT. The chain employs TRBV23-1 and TRBJ2-3; D may correspond to TRBD1 or TRBD2 (5 bases each). TRBV23-1 is treated as an ORF (open reading frame) with a function not yet certain. The CDR3 has 16 residues. V lost 4 bases to trimming and J lost 1 base, with 15 bases between them.

V gene TRBV7-2 combines with J gene TRBJ2-1; D uncertain. Germline V gene data show CDR1 as SGHTA and CDR2 as FQGNSA. V was cut by 3 bases and J by 9 bases, with 12 bases left in between. The CDR3 is made up of 13 amino acids. The CDR3 nucleotides read TGTGCCAGCAGCTTCGGCGACTTCAGTGAGCAGTTCTTC. Its protein product is CASSFGDFSEQFF. Looking up the rest from reference TRBV7-2 and TRBJ2-1 gives the full variable domain: GAGVSQSPSNKVTEKGKDVELRCDPISGHTALYWYRQSLGQGLEFLIYFQGNSAPDKSGLPSDRFSAERTGGSVSTLTIQRTQQEDSAVYLCASSFGDFSEQFFGPGTRLTVL.

This sequence joins TRBV19 and TRBJ2-7; 7 bases agree with TRBD2. After removal of 2 bases from V and 2 bases from J, the junction contained 6 bases not matched to a gene. The CDR3 has 15 residues. Germline V lookup: CDR1 LNHDA, CDR2 SQIVND (reference sequence). This CDR3 reads CASSISLAEAYEQYF. For the CDR3, the DNA is TGTGCCAGTAGTATAAGCCTAGCGGAGGCCTACGAGCAGTACTTC.

This clone was detected once. The chain carries TRBV11-2 and TRBJ2-7; 9 bases agree with TRBD1. CDR1 and CDR2 from the germline V gene are SGHAT and FQNNGV. The CDR3 extends over 15 amino acids. Trimming cost V 4 bases and J 3 bases; bases outside gene matches: 7. The CDR3 nucleotides are TGTGCCAGCAGCTGGGCACAGGGGGCGGGCTACGAGCAGTACTTC. This gives the protein CASSWAQGAGYEQYF. Supplemented by reference TRBV11-2 and TRBJ2-7, the full variable domain reads EAGVAQSPRYKIIEKRQSVAFWCNPISGHATLYWYQQILGQGPKLLIQFQNNGVVDDSQLPKDRFSAERLKGVDSTLKIQPAKLEDSAVYLCASSWAQGAGYEQYFGPGTRLTVT.

This chain connects TRBV5-1 to TRBJ2-1, with 15 bases aligning to TRBD2. With 1 base clipped from V and 7 bases from J, the junction kept 12 bases outside the gene matches. The germline CDR1 and CDR2 sequences are SGHRS and YFSETQ. The CDR3 sequence is 19 residues long. The CDR3 DNA is TGCGCCAGCAGCTTGAATCCGGGACTAGCGGGAGGACGGAAAAATGAGCAGTTCTTC. Amino acids: CASSLNPGLAGGRKNEQFF.

This chain uses TRBV4-1 with TRBJ2-1; TRBD1 agrees at 7 bases. J lost 7 bases, V lost 2 bases, and 8 bases had no gene match. The CDR3 sequence is 15 residues long. Germline V gene data show CDR1 as MGHRA and CDR2 as YSYEKL. CDR3 sequence (DNA): TGCGCCAGCAGCCAATACGGACAGGAAACGAATGAGCAGTTCTTC. This encodes CASSQYGQETNEQFF.

This chain joins TRBV5-4 and TRBJ2-3; TRBD1 is a possible D gene (6 bases). Germline V gene sequence: CDR1 SGHNT, CDR2 YYREEE (reference sequence). The CDR3 extends over 17 amino acids. V shed 0 bases and J shed 0 bases, with 14 bases lying between them. CDR3 in DNA: TGTGCCAGCAGCTTGGGATTCCCGGGACAAAGCACAGATACGCAGTATTTT. Its translation is CASSLGFPGQSTDTQYF.

The rearrangement links TRBV6-1 to TRBJ1-4; D unclear. The CDR3 runs 16 residues. The V and J ends lost 4 bases and 0 bases respectively, with 12 bases between them. Germline V gene data show CDR1 as MNHNS and CDR2 as SASEGT. CDR3 in amino acids: CASSGTGVATNEKLFF. In nucleotides, the CDR3 is TGTGCCAGCAGTGGGACCGGAGTAGCAACTAATGAAAAACTGTTTTTT.

This chain connects TRBV6-5 to TRBJ1-1; perhaps TRBD1 as D (6 bases). This CDR3 spans 15 amino acids. V dropped 5 bases and J dropped 0 bases, with 13 bases sitting between them. CDR1 is MNHEY, CDR2 SVGAGI, per germline. As DNA, the CDR3 is TGTGCCAGCAGTACGATGACAGGAGTGAACACTGAAGCTTTCTTT. This codes for CASSTMTGVNTEAFF.

V is TRBV4-1 and J is TRBJ1-5, with D hard to call. Germline CDR1 and CDR2: MGHRA and YSYEKL. This CDR3 has 14 amino acids. V lost 3 bases to trimming and J lost 4 bases, with 10 bases between them. The CDR3 reads CASSHFVVNQPQHF. In nucleotides, the CDR3 is TGCGCCAGCAGCCATTTTGTCGTGAATCAGCCCCAGCATTTT.

This chain joins TRBV27 and TRBJ1-1; possible D gene TRBD1, 6 bases. Germline CDR1 is MNHEY and CDR2 is SMNVEV (reference sequence). The ends were cut back, 6 bases at V and 0 bases at J, with 14 bases in the middle. This CDR3 contains 15 residues. CDR3 DNA: TGTGCCAGCAGACCGGGACAACCGATGAACACTGAAGCTTTCTTT. This encodes CASRPGQPMNTEAFF.

V and J are TRBV6-1 and TRBJ2-1, with TRBD1 as a possible D gene (5 bases). V gave up 0 bases and J gave up 15 bases, with 12 bases separating them. The CDR3 runs 12 residues. Germline V gives CDR1 MNHNS, CDR2 SASEGT. The CDR3 is CASSEADTFGFF. The CDR3 bases are TGTGCCAGCAGTGAAGCGGACACATTCGGGTTCTTC.

This clone appeared a single time. The chain links TRBV27 to TRBJ2-1, with D uncertain. The CDR3 sequence is 16 residues long. Trimming shortened V by 0 bases and J by 2 bases, and 11 bases separated the two germline ends. Germline V gene lookup returns CDR1 MNHEY and CDR2 SMNVEV (reference sequence). The CDR3 spells CASSLSVDPAYNEQFF. The DNA for the CDR3 is TGTGCCAGCAGTTTATCGGTGGACCCAGCCTACAATGAGCAGTTCTTC.

The table lists this clone with a count of one. The chain has TRBV4-3 and TRBJ2-1, with D tentatively TRBD2 (6 bases). The CDR3 length is 15 residues. CDR1 is LGHNA, CDR2 YSLEER, per germline. V gave up 1 base and J gave up 1 base, with 8 bases separating them. In DNA, the CDR3 is TGCGCCAGCAGCCAAGCCGGGACTTCCTACAATGAGCAGTTCTTC. This codes for CASSQAGTSYNEQFF.

The chain links TRBV11-2 to TRBJ1-2; 8 positions agree with TRBD1. The CDR3 covers 16 residues. Germline CDR1 reads SGHAT; CDR2 reads FQNNGV. V dropped 6 bases and J dropped 0; count of bases not matched to a gene: 9. The DNA for the CDR3 is TGTGCCAGCAGGCCCCTCTACAGGGGGACTAACTATGGCTACACCTTC. Residues: CASRPLYRGTNYGYTF.

This clone was seen just once. This CDR3 is also generated by other DNA sequences in the sample. This chain uses TRBV5-1 with TRBJ2-3; D gene unclear. The CDR3 covers 13 residues. Germline V gives CDR1 SGHRS, CDR2 YFSETQ. Trimming took 2 bases from V and 1 from J, leaving 5 bases between them. The CDR3 reads CASSFSGTDTQYF. CDR3 coding DNA: TGCGCCAGCAGCTTTTCCGGCACAGATACGCAGTATTTT.

This sequence joins TRBV7-8 and TRBJ1-6, with D maybe TRBD1 (5 bases). Between the trimmed V and J ends, which lost 1 base and 9 bases, there was a span of 13 bases. Per germline, CDR1 SGHVS and CDR2 FQNEAQ. The CDR3 consists of 15 residues. This CDR3 reads CASSLDGASSSPLHF. CDR3 coding DNA: TGTGCCAGCAGCTTAGACGGGGCCTCAAGTTCACCCCTCCACTTT.